Given below is one T cell receptor beta chain in context. In the original processing: Estimation of nucleated cell counts relied on the amplification of reference gene primers. Sequencing used immunoSEQ multiplex PCR; TCRdb keeps in-frame clones, though not all of them. V and J calls and clone size are copied from that table; D and trimming were computed from the DNA. The repertoire includes under 70,000 clones, 84% of them detected once, and 10% to 15% sits in the top ten. These data come from a study of blood T cell repertoires in COVID-19. Study-level information: Acute-phase and convalescent COVID-19 samples originated in the United States, Italy and Spain. In each case, the material was cDNA or gDNA derived from T cells, B-cell-depleted T cells, or PBMCs.

V lost 6 bases and J lost 2, with 17 bases in between. The CDR3 spans 16 residues. Germline V gene data show CDR1 as KGHSH and CDR2 as LQKENI. The receptor was isolated from a woman older than 75 with acute or convalescent COVID-19. The chain uses TRBV18 and TRBJ1-3; possible D gene TRBD1, 5 bases. Material for sequencing was peripheral blood. The CDR3 DNA reads TGTGCCAGCTCTCCCTCCAGGGATCCCCCTGGAAACACCATATATTTT. Translation gives CASSPSRDPPGNTIYF. Full variable domain (outside the CDR3, taken from reference TRBV18 and TRBJ1-3): NAGVMQNPRHLVRRRGQEARLRCSPMKGHSHVYWYRQLPEEGLKFMVYLQKENIIDESGMPKERFSAEFPKEGPSILRIQQVVRGDSAAYFCASSPSRDPPGNTIYFGEGSWLTVV.